These T cell receptor beta chains were read from a single sample in a study of blood T cell repertoires in COVID-19. Only in-frame clones appear in the TCRdb table, and some are missing; sequencing was by immunoSEQ multiplex PCR. The table has some 45,000 clones, around 79% seen once. Input material: peripheral blood. The receptors come from a woman aged 55-70 years with acute or convalescent COVID-19. The CDR3 runs from the conserved cysteine through the conserved F or W. A D gene is named only where the DNA matches it firmly. Some rows have no size entry. The others give once, few or many, or a class for an expanded clone.

size: -; D: -; V: TRBV18; J: TRBJ2-7; CDR3: CASSPEQGWEQYF; DNA: TGTGCCAGCTCACCAGAACAGGGTTGGGAGCAGTACTTC
size: few; D: -; V: TRBV27; J: TRBJ2-5; CDR3: CASRLRGQETQYF; DNA: TGTGCCAGCAGATTGAGAGGTCAAGAGACCCAGTACTTC
size: -; D: -; V: TRBV15; J: TRBJ1-4; CDR3: CATSRDQGSYNEKLFF; DNA: TGTGCCACCAGCAGAGATCAAGGGAGCTACAATGAAAAACTGTTTTTT
size: -; D: -; V: TRBV9; J: TRBJ2-7; CDR3: CASSVEPVSYEQYF; DNA: TGTGCCAGCAGCGTAGAGCCCGTCTCCTACGAGCAGTACTTC
size: -; D: -; V: TRBV19; J: TRBJ1-3; CDR3: CATRLNSGNTIYF; DNA: TGTGCCACCAGACTCAACTCTGGAAACACCATATATTTT
size: -; D: TRBD1; V: TRBV4-3; J: TRBJ2-3; CDR3: CASSAPGQGALKGTDTQYF; DNA: TGCGCCAGCAGCGCACCGGGACAGGGGGCGCTTAAGGGCACAGATACGCAGTATTTT
size: -; D: -; V: TRBV18; J: TRBJ1-2; CDR3: CASSAPSQGSYGYTF; DNA: TGTGCCAGCTCAGCACCTTCACAGGGAAGCTATGGCTACACCTTC
size: -; D: -; V: TRBV7-8; J: TRBJ2-3; CDR3: CASSSPTGGTDTQYF; DNA: TGTGCCAGCAGCTCCCCCACCGGGGGCACAGATACGCAGTATTTT
size: -; D: TRBD1; V: TRBV27; J: TRBJ2-2; CDR3: CASSFGRGSTGELFF; DNA: TGTGCCAGCAGTTTCGGCAGGGGGAGTACCGGGGAGCTGTTTTTT
size: few; D: -; V: TRBV25-1; J: TRBJ1-2; CDR3: CASSGWADNYGYTF; DNA: TGTGCCAGCAGTGGTTGGGCAGATAACTATGGCTACACCTTC
size: -; D: -; V: TRBV30; J: TRBJ1-4; CDR3: CAWSLYAETSNEKLFF; DNA: TGTGCCTGGAGCTTGTACGCTGAGACTTCGAATGAAAAACTGTTTTTT
size: -; D: -; V: TRBV2; J: TRBJ1-4; CDR3: CASSELRGGGEKLFF; DNA: TGTGCCAGCAGTGAACTAAGGGGGGGAGGTGAAAAACTGTTTTTT
size: once; D: -; V: TRBV18; J: TRBJ1-4; CDR3: CASSPRQEYEKLFF; DNA: TGTGCCAGCTCACCCCGACAGGAATATGAAAAACTGTTTTTT
size: once; D: TRBD2; V: TRBV5-6; J: TRBJ2-1; CDR3: CASSGKRGVYNEQFF; DNA: TGTGCCAGCAGCGGAAAGCGGGGGGTCTACAATGAGCAGTTCTTC
size: -; D: TRBD2; V: TRBV25-1; J: TRBJ2-1; CDR3: CASRADGGGTYNEQFF; DNA: TGTGCCAGCAGGGCGGACGGCGGGGGGACCTACAATGAGCAGTTCTTC
size: -; D: TRBD1; V: TRBV6-5; J: TRBJ2-2; CDR3: CASSLDRADTGELFF; DNA: TGTGCCAGCAGTCTCGACAGGGCTGACACCGGGGAGCTGTTTTTT
size: -; D: TRBD2; V: TRBV7-2; J: TRBJ2-3; CDR3: CASSLGPAGVVTDTQYF; DNA: TGTGCCAGCAGCTTAGGTCCAGCGGGGGTTGTAACAGATACGCAGTATTTT
size: once; D: TRBD1; V: TRBV5-1; J: TRBJ1-1; CDR3: CASKGAAGTEAFF; DNA: TGCGCCAGCAAGGGGGCGGCGGGCACTGAAGCTTTCTTT
size: -; D: -; V: TRBV18; J: TRBJ2-2; CDR3: CASSPPLTGSGTGELFF; DNA: TGTGCCAGCTCACCACCGCTGACAGGTTCCGGCACCGGGGAGCTGTTTTTT
size: -; D: -; V: TRBV11-2; J: TRBJ2-2; CDR3: CASSPRHNRGGNTGELFF; DNA: TGTGCCAGCAGCCCAAGACATAACAGGGGAGGGAACACCGGGGAGCTGTTTTTT
size: -; D: -; V: TRBV7-9; J: TRBJ2-7; CDR3: CASSLSGYEQYF; DNA: TGTGCCAGCAGCTTAAGCGGCTACGAGCAGTACTTC
size: few; D: TRBD2; V: TRBV30; J: TRBJ2-7; CDR3: CAWSSSGGRYEQYF; DNA: TGTGCCTGGAGTTCTAGCGGGGGAAGGTACGAGCAGTACTTC
size: -; D: -; V: TRBV5-1; J: TRBJ2-2; CDR3: CASSSGGAGELFF; DNA: TGCGCCAGCAGCTCCGGCGGGGCCGGGGAGCTGTTTTTT
size: -; D: -; V: TRBV7-9; J: TRBJ1-2; CDR3: CASVGGSQWYGYTF; DNA: TGTGCCAGCGTTGGCGGGAGCCAGTGGTATGGCTACACCTTC
size: -; D: TRBD2; V: TRBV7-9; J: TRBJ2-7; CDR3: CASSLGGSGGREQYF; DNA: TGTGCCAGCAGCTTGGGTGGTAGCGGGGGCAGGGAGCAGTACTTC
size: -; D: TRBD1; V: TRBV19; J: TRBJ2-2; CDR3: CASNTGGSHTGELFF; DNA: TGTGCCAGTAATACAGGGGGCTCTCACACCGGGGAGCTGTTTTTT
size: -; D: TRBD1; V: TRBV5-1; J: TRBJ1-2; CDR3: CASAGQGDGYTF; DNA: TGCGCCAGCGCGGGACAGGGGGATGGCTACACCTTC
size: -; D: TRBD1; V: TRBV29-1; J: TRBJ1-2; CDR3: CSVGQGGYGYTF; DNA: TGCAGCGTTGGACAGGGCGGGTATGGCTACACCTTC
size: -; D: -; V: TRBV6-5; J: TRBJ2-2; CDR3: CASSTLATGELFF; DNA: TGTGCCAGCAGCACCCTAGCAACCGGGGAGCTGTTTTTT
size: -; D: -; V: TRBV5-4; J: TRBJ2-2; CDR3: CASSLEGSVGELFF; DNA: TGTGCCAGCAGCTTGGAAGGGAGCGTCGGGGAGCTGTTTTTT
size: -; D: -; V: TRBV5-1; J: TRBJ2-7; CDR3: CASSLVSGVYFEQYF; DNA: TGCGCCAGCAGCTTGGTTTCGGGGGTTTACTTCGAGCAGTACTTC
size: -; D: -; V: TRBV10-3; J: TRBJ1-2; CDR3: CAISESHTGYGYTF; DNA: TGTGCCATCAGTGAGTCCCATACTGGCTATGGCTACACCTTC
size: -; D: -; V: TRBV27; J: TRBJ1-2; CDR3: CASSLYRDYGYTF; DNA: TGTGCCAGCAGTTTATACAGAGACTATGGCTACACCTTC
size: once; D: TRBD1; V: TRBV19; J: TRBJ2-1; CDR3: CASSIGGGTGPLDEQFF; DNA: TGTGCCAGTAGTATTGGGGGGGGGACAGGGCCCCTGGATGAGCAGTTCTTC
size: once; D: -; V: TRBV18; J: TRBJ1-1; CDR3: CASSPPDGMGAFF; DNA: TGTGCCAGCTCACCACCGGACGGGATGGGAGCTTTCTTT
size: -; D: TRBD2; V: TRBV5-1; J: TRBJ2-3; CDR3: CASSGSGLAGLDTQYF; DNA: TGCGCCAGCAGCGGATCGGGACTAGCGGGGTTAGATACGCAGTATTTT
size: -; D: TRBD1; V: TRBV12-3/TRBV12-4; J: TRBJ1-6; CDR3: CASRLTGWSPLHF; DNA: TGTGCCAGCCGTCTGACAGGGTGGTCACCCCTCCACTTT
size: once; D: TRBD2; V: TRBV5-4; J: TRBJ2-2; CDR3: CASSPGGTNTGELFF; DNA: TGTGCCAGCAGCCCCGGGGGGACCAACACCGGGGAGCTGTTTTTT
size: -; D: TRBD2; V: TRBV6-4; J: TRBJ2-4; CDR3: CASSPGTSGLQYF; DNA: TGTGCCAGCAGTCCCGGGACTAGCGGCCTTCAGTACTTC
size: -; D: TRBD2; V: TRBV2; J: TRBJ2-1; CDR3: CAIKSGGPYNEQFF; DNA: TGTGCCATAAAAAGCGGGGGCCCTTACAATGAGCAGTTCTTC
size: -; D: -; V: TRBV7-9; J: TRBJ1-1; CDR3: CASSFYLTEAFF; DNA: TGTGCCAGCAGCTTCTATTTAACTGAAGCTTTCTTT
size: -; D: -; V: TRBV24-1; J: TRBJ2-7; CDR3: CATSDRGFDEQYF; DNA: TGTGCCACCAGTGACAGGGGTTTTGACGAGCAGTACTTC
size: -; D: TRBD2; V: TRBV19; J: TRBJ2-1; CDR3: CASSIIGGVDEQFF; DNA: TGTGCCAGTAGTATAATTGGGGGGGTCGATGAGCAGTTCTTC
size: -; D: -; V: TRBV10-3; J: TRBJ1-6; CDR3: CATGTLISPLHF; DNA: TGTGCCACCGGGACACTTATTTCACCCCTCCACTTT
size: -; D: TRBD1; V: TRBV5-5; J: TRBJ1-5; CDR3: CASSLEGQGWQPQHF; DNA: TGTGCCAGCAGCTTGGAGGGACAGGGTTGGCAGCCCCAGCATTTT
size: -; D: -; V: TRBV24-1; J: TRBJ2-3; CDR3: CATSDAGADTQYF; DNA: TGTGCCACCAGTGACGCAGGGGCAGATACGCAGTATTTT
size: -; D: TRBD1; V: TRBV7-6; J: TRBJ1-2; CDR3: CASSSRIDRGSHGYTF; DNA: TGTGCCAGCAGCTCCCGGATTGACAGGGGATCCCATGGCTACACCTTC
size: -; D: -; V: TRBV19; J: TRBJ1-5; CDR3: CASSATGTFDLPQHF; DNA: TGTGCCAGTAGTGCTACCGGGACATTCGATCTGCCCCAGCATTTT
size: -; D: -; V: TRBV5-5; J: TRBJ1-6; CDR3: CASSRGPGGSYNSPLHF; DNA: TGTGCCAGCAGTCGAGGACCGGGGGGCTCCTATAATTCACCCCTCCACTTT
size: -; D: -; V: TRBV3-1/TRBV3-2; J: TRBJ1-1; CDR3: CASSQGGGEAFF; DNA: TGTGCCAGCAGCCAAGGAGGGGGAGAAGCTTTCTTT
size: -; D: TRBD2; V: TRBV5-6; J: TRBJ2-3; CDR3: CASSRRTSGVDTQYF; DNA: TGTGCCAGCAGCCGTCGGACTAGCGGGGTCGATACGCAGTATTTT
size: -; D: -; V: TRBV30; J: TRBJ1-4; CDR3: CAWSAGQGGEKLFF; DNA: TGTGCCTGGAGTGCAGGCCAGGGAGGGGAGAAACTGTTTTTT
size: -; D: -; V: TRBV7-7; J: TRBJ2-1; CDR3: CASSLLLQDYNEQFF; DNA: TGTGCTAGCAGCTTATTATTGCAGGACTACAATGAGCAGTTCTTC
size: -; D: TRBD2; V: TRBV5-6; J: TRBJ2-3; CDR3: CASSLLAGEDPSTDTQYF; DNA: TGTGCCAGCAGCTTGCTTGCGGGGGAAGACCCTAGCACGGATACGCAGTATTTT
size: -; D: -; V: TRBV7-9; J: TRBJ2-2; CDR3: CASSFRGTGELFF; DNA: TGTGCCAGCAGCTTCAGGGGTACCGGGGAGCTGTTTTTT
size: -; D: TRBD2; V: TRBV6-4; J: TRBJ2-5; CDR3: CASSERGVRETQYF; DNA: TGTGCCAGCAGTGAGCGGGGGGTAAGAGAGACCCAGTACTTC
size: -; D: -; V: TRBV30; J: TRBJ1-2; CDR3: CAWKQKSTLYGYTF; DNA: TGTGCCTGGAAACAGAAGTCTACTCTCTATGGCTACACCTTC
size: -; D: TRBD2; V: TRBV7-2; J: TRBJ2-3; CDR3: CASSTASGGIDTQYF; DNA: TGTGCCAGCAGCACCGCTAGCGGCGGTATAGATACGCAGTATTTT
size: -; D: TRBD1; V: TRBV7-9; J: TRBJ2-7; CDR3: CASSLSGTGSYEQYF; DNA: TGTGCCAGCAGCTTATCGGGGACAGGGTCCTACGAGCAGTACTTC